The 27 T cell receptor beta chains presented below share a single source sample, sequenced in a study of T cells in tumors after PD-1 blockade. Repertoires were generated with immunoSEQ multiplex PCR, while TCRdb's copy carries only in-frame clones and drops some. The sample lists around 21,000 clones, over 70% occurring once. The input for sequencing was PBMCs, taken after anti-PD-1 therapy. Receptors were obtained from a human donor with advanced basal cell or squamous cell carcinoma (not recorded which).

The chain has TRBV28 and TRBJ1-5, with D perhaps matching TRBD1 (6 bases). The CDR3 is 14 amino acids. V was clipped by 7 bases and J by 6 bases, with 16 bases between them. CDR1 and CDR2 (germline): MDHEN, SYDVKM. Here the CDR3 DNA reads TGTGCCAGCAAGCCGGGGGCCGGTGGTCAGCCCCAGCATTTT. Translation gives CASKPGAGGQPQHF.

The chain couples TRBV14 to TRBJ2-3; 14 bases fit TRBD2. Germline CDR1 is SGHDN and CDR2 is FVKESK. After removal of 3 bases from V and 1 base from J, the junction contained 0 bases not matched to a gene. The CDR3 covers 16 residues. The CDR3 coding sequence is TGTGCCAGCAGCCAGGGACTAGCGGGAGGCACAGATACGCAGTATTTT. Translation gives CASSQGLAGGTDTQYF.

The gene calls are TRBV28 and TRBJ2-1, with 8 positions matching TRBD2. Germline V lookup: CDR1 MDHEN, CDR2 SYDVKM. V trimming: 3 bases; J trimming: 4 bases; junction bases outside the gene matches: 8. The CDR3 extends over 16 amino acids. The CDR3: CASSFVGASGYNEQFF. The CDR3 bases are TGTGCCAGCAGTTTTGTTGGGGCTAGCGGGTACAATGAGCAGTTCTTC.

This clone was seen a single time. The V call is TRBV2, the J call TRBJ1-2, with TRBD1 matching 7 bases. The CDR3 contains 16 residues. CDR1 SNHLY and CDR2 FYNNEI come from the germline V gene. With 6 bases clipped from V and 2 bases from J, the junction kept 12 bases outside the gene matches. As DNA, the CDR3 is TGTGCCAGCAGCAAAATCGCCGGGACAGACAACTATGGCTACACCTTC. Amino acid sequence: CASSKIAGTDNYGYTF.

This clone showed up just once. This rearrangement joins TRBV6-2 or TRBV6-3 to TRBJ2-3; 11 bases map to TRBD2. The J segment lost 8 bases and the V segment lost 2 bases, leaving 6 bases of the junction unmatched. The germline CDR1 and CDR2 sequences are MNHEY and SVGEGT. The CDR3 runs 15 residues. DNA for the CDR3: TGTGCCAGCAGTTACCTAGCGGGAGGAGAGGGTACGCAGTATTTT. It codes for CASSYLAGGEGTQYF.

This clone has a single count. This chain links TRBV6-2 or TRBV6-3 with TRBJ2-5; 13 nucleotides agree with TRBD2. The V gene end was trimmed by 5 bases and the J gene end by 1 base; junction bases not matched to a gene: 4. CDR3 length equals 16 residues. CDR1 MNHEY and CDR2 SVGEGT come from the germline V gene. The CDR3 coding sequence is TGTGCCAGCAGTCGGACTAGCGGGAGCCTCCAAGAGACCCAGTACTTC. Its translation: CASSRTSGSLQETQYF.

The gene calls are TRBV2 and TRBJ1-1; unclear D gene. This CDR3 is 16 amino acids long. The germline V gene has CDR1 SNHLY and CDR2 FYNNEI. V was cut by 1 base and J by 6 bases, with 18 bases left in between. The CDR3 is CASSEVEMAARPEAFF. The CDR3 DNA reads as TGTGCCAGCAGTGAAGTTGAAATGGCAGCTAGGCCTGAAGCTTTCTTT.

This chain links TRBV20-1 with TRBJ2-3; D gene uncertain. Germline assignment: CDR1 DFQATT and CDR2 SNEGSKA (reference sequence). This CDR3 is 10 amino acids long. The germline V and J ends were trimmed by 6 bases and 3 bases, with 4 bases remaining between them. The CDR3 DNA is TGCAGTGCCGGAACAGATACGCAGTATTTT. It codes for CSAGTDTQYF.

The CDR3 region has the DNA TGTGCCAGCAGCCCGGACGGAGTCTATGGCTACACCTTC. It yields the protein CASSPDGVYGYTF. The chain recombines TRBV7-9 with TRBJ1-2; the D is unclear. This CDR3 is 13 amino acids long. V lost 5 bases to trimming and J lost 4 bases, with 11 bases between them. The germline V gene encodes CDR1 SEHNR and CDR2 FQNEAQ (reference sequence).

V and J are TRBV20-1 and TRBJ1-4, with a tentative D call TRBD1 (6 bases). Germline CDR1 reads DFQATT; CDR2 reads SNEGSKA (reference sequence). Trimming removed 3 bases from V and 8 bases from J, with 13 bases in between. The CDR3 sequence is 13 residues long. CDR3 in DNA: TGCAGTGCTAGTTCTGGGGGCGACGAAAAACTGTTTTTT. Translation gives CSASSGGDEKLFF.

This clone was seen only once. The rearrangement uses TRBV7-2 and TRBJ1-3, with D maybe TRBD1 (6 bases). Germline-derived CDR1 and CDR2 are SGHTA and FQGNSA. The ends were cut back, 2 bases at V and 3 bases at J, with 17 bases in the middle. This CDR3 is 17 amino acids long. CDR3 loop: CASSLISGASSGNTIYF. CDR3 in DNA: TGTGCCAGCAGCTTAATATCGGGGGCTTCAAGTGGAAACACCATATATTTT. The full variable domain, in which reference TRBV7-2 and TRBJ1-3 provide the parts outside the CDR3, is GAGVSQSPSNKVTEKGKDVELRCDPISGHTALYWYRQSLGQGLEFLIYFQGNSAPDKSGLPSDRFSAERTGGSVSTLTIQRTQQEDSAVYLCASSLISGASSGNTIYFGEGSWLTVV.

The gene calls are TRBV28 and TRBJ2-7; D unresolved. The ends were cut back, 10 bases at V and 5 bases at J, with 9 bases in the middle. CDR1 is MDHEN, CDR2 SYDVKM, per germline. The CDR3 sequence is 10 residues long. CDR3 in amino acids: CATRLHEQYF. CDR3 in DNA: TGTGCCACTCGACTTCACGAGCAGTACTTC. The entire variable domain, with the rest obtained from reference TRBV28 and TRBJ2-7, is as follows: DVKVTQSSRYLVKRTGEKVFLECVQDMDHENMFWYRQDPGLGLRLIYFSYDVKMKEKGDIPEGYSVSREKKERFSLILESASTNQTSMYLCATRLHEQYFGPGTRLTVT.

The V call is TRBV5-6, the J call TRBJ2-1, with 9 bases aligning to TRBD2. CDR3 length: 16 residues. Looked up from germline, CDR1 is SGHDT and CDR2 is YYEEEE. The V and J ends lost 3 bases and 3 bases, in that order; junction bases with no gene match: 7. The CDR3 protein is CASSSIAGDYYNEQFF. CDR3 sequence (DNA): TGTGCCAGCAGCTCCATAGCGGGAGACTACTACAATGAGCAGTTCTTC.

The chain employs TRBV18 and TRBJ1-5; 8 positions match TRBD1. The CDR3 totals 14 residues. CDR1 is KGHSH, CDR2 LQKENI, per germline. Trimming removed 3 bases from V and 5 bases from J; junction bases left unmatched: 3. This CDR3 is CASSPTGEDQPQHF. CDR3 in DNA: TGTGCCAGCTCACCGACAGGGGAAGATCAGCCCCAGCATTTT.

This chain uses TRBV5-6 with TRBJ2-1; 8 bases map to TRBD2. The ends lost 2 bases at V and 7 bases at J; junction bases unmatched: 8. This CDR3 comprises 15 residues. Looked up from germline, CDR1 is SGHDT and CDR2 is YYEEEE. The CDR3 DNA reads TGTGCCAGCAGCTTAGACTTAGCGGGGCTTAATGAGCAGTTCTTC. Protein sequence: CASSLDLAGLNEQFF.

The rearrangement uses TRBV5-1 and TRBJ2-1; possible D gene TRBD2, 7 bases. Trimming took off 0 bases at V and 7 bases at J, with 14 bases between the two ends. This CDR3 has 15 amino acids. CDR1 and CDR2 (germline): SGHRS, YFSETQ. CDR3 residues: CASSLVGRGGNEQFF. The DNA of the CDR3 is TGCGCCAGCAGCTTGGTTGGCAGGGGAGGGAATGAGCAGTTCTTC.

The chain carries TRBV28 and TRBJ1-1, with 7 nucleotides matching TRBD1. This CDR3 spans 14 amino acids. V trimming: 4 bases; J trimming: 1 base; junction bases outside the gene matches: 3. The V gene's germline CDR1 is MDHEN and CDR2 SYDVKM. The chain's CDR3 is CASSSRTGNTEAFF. The CDR3 nucleotides are TGTGCCAGCAGTTCCCGGACAGGGAACACTGAAGCTTTCTTT.

J is TRBJ1-6 and V is TRBV6-1; 12 bases match TRBD1. Germline lookup yields CDR1 MNHNS and CDR2 SASEGT. This CDR3 is built from 15 residues. With 3 bases clipped from V and 9 bases from J, the junction kept 3 bases outside the gene matches. CDR3 DNA sequence: TGTGCCAGCAGTGAGGGGACAGGGGGCGCTTCACCCCTCCACTTT. As protein: CASSEGTGGASPLHF.

This chain joins TRBV3-1 (or the pseudogene TRBV3-2) and TRBJ2-1, with 9 bases aligning to TRBD1. Germline CDR1 reads LGHDT; CDR2 reads YNNKEL (reference sequence). The CDR3 has 13 amino acids. Unmatched junction bases numbered 5, after V lost 5 bases and J lost 9 bases. CDR3 protein: CASSSTGGIEQFF. In nucleotides, the CDR3 is TGTGCCAGCAGCTCGACAGGGGGAATTGAGCAGTTCTTC.

The chain carries TRBV5-6 and TRBJ2-7, with 8 positions matching TRBD2. J was trimmed by 3 bases and V by 2 bases; bases with no gene match: 4. CDR3 length: 14 amino acids. Germline V gene data show CDR1 as SGHDT and CDR2 as YYEEEE. This CDR3 is CASSFTSGGYEQYF. In nucleotides, the CDR3 is TGTGCCAGCAGCTTCACTAGCGGTGGCTACGAGCAGTACTTC.

V usage is TRBV3-1 (or the pseudogene TRBV3-2) and J usage is TRBJ2-7; D unresolved. V was clipped by 2 bases and J by 5 bases, with 4 bases between them. The CDR3 has 11 amino acids. Germline V gene data show CDR1 as LGHDT and CDR2 as YNNKEL (reference sequence). The CDR3 here is CASSQRNEQYF. In nucleotides, the CDR3 is TGTGCCAGCAGCCAAAGAAACGAGCAGTACTTC.

The CDR3 DNA follows: TGTGCCAGCTCACCACTAGTGGGAGGGCGGAACGAGCAGTACTTC. Its protein is CASSPLVGGRNEQYF. The rearrangement links TRBV18 to TRBJ2-7; 7 bases are shared with TRBD2. This CDR3 is 15 amino acids long. Germline assignment: CDR1 KGHSH and CDR2 LQKENI. J gave up 5 bases and V 1 base, and 8 bases lay outside the gene matches.

The chain combines TRBV6-1 with TRBJ2-7; D might be TRBD1 or TRBD2, each matching 5 bases. Germline loops: CDR1 MNHNS, CDR2 SASEGT. The length of the CDR3 is 16 residues. With 0 bases removed from V and 3 bases from J, the gap between germline ends came to 15 bases. The CDR3: CASSEAGGAGSYEQYF. CDR3 coding DNA: TGTGCCAGCAGTGAAGCTGGGGGAGCAGGGAGCTACGAGCAGTACTTC.

This CDR3 is CASSHYEGRTDTGELFF. CDR3 DNA sequence: TGTGCCAGCAGCCATTACGAAGGGCGGACCGACACCGGGGAGCTGTTTTTT. The chain carries TRBV3-1 (or the pseudogene TRBV3-2) and TRBJ2-2, with D unresolved. The CDR3 spans 17 residues. CDR1 and CDR2 from the germline V gene are LGHDT and YNNKEL (reference sequence). Deletions cut 3 bases from V and 3 bases from J, with 17 bases between.

The DNA for the CDR3 is TGTGCCAGCTCACCAGGGCCGAACACTGAAGCTTTCTTT. Protein sequence: CASSPGPNTEAFF. This rearrangement joins TRBV18 to TRBJ1-1; D remains unclear. The CDR3 contains 13 residues. The V gene's germline CDR1 is KGHSH and CDR2 LQKENI. Trimming removed 2 bases at V and 1 base at J, with 5 bases between.

CDR3 DNA sequence: TGTGCCAGCAGTTATCCTCCGGGACTTACGTACCAAGAGACCCAGTACTTC. Protein sequence: CASSYPPGLTYQETQYF. The rearrangement links TRBV6-2 or TRBV6-3 to TRBJ2-5; D perhaps matches TRBD2 (6 bases). The V gene's germline CDR1 is MNHEY and CDR2 SVGEGT. The CDR3 totals 17 residues. The ends were cut back, 3 bases at V and 0 bases at J, with 17 bases in the middle.

This sequence joins TRBV14 and TRBJ1-1; 11 bases fit TRBD1. The V gene end was trimmed by 4 bases and the J gene end by 5 bases; junction bases not matched to a gene: 12. Germline V gene data show CDR1 as SGHDN and CDR2 as FVKESK. There are 17 residues in the CDR3. The CDR3 here is CASSLAGTGGGGTEAFF. The DNA for the CDR3 is TGTGCCAGCAGCCTAGCCGGGACAGGGGGAGGCGGAACTGAAGCTTTCTTT.